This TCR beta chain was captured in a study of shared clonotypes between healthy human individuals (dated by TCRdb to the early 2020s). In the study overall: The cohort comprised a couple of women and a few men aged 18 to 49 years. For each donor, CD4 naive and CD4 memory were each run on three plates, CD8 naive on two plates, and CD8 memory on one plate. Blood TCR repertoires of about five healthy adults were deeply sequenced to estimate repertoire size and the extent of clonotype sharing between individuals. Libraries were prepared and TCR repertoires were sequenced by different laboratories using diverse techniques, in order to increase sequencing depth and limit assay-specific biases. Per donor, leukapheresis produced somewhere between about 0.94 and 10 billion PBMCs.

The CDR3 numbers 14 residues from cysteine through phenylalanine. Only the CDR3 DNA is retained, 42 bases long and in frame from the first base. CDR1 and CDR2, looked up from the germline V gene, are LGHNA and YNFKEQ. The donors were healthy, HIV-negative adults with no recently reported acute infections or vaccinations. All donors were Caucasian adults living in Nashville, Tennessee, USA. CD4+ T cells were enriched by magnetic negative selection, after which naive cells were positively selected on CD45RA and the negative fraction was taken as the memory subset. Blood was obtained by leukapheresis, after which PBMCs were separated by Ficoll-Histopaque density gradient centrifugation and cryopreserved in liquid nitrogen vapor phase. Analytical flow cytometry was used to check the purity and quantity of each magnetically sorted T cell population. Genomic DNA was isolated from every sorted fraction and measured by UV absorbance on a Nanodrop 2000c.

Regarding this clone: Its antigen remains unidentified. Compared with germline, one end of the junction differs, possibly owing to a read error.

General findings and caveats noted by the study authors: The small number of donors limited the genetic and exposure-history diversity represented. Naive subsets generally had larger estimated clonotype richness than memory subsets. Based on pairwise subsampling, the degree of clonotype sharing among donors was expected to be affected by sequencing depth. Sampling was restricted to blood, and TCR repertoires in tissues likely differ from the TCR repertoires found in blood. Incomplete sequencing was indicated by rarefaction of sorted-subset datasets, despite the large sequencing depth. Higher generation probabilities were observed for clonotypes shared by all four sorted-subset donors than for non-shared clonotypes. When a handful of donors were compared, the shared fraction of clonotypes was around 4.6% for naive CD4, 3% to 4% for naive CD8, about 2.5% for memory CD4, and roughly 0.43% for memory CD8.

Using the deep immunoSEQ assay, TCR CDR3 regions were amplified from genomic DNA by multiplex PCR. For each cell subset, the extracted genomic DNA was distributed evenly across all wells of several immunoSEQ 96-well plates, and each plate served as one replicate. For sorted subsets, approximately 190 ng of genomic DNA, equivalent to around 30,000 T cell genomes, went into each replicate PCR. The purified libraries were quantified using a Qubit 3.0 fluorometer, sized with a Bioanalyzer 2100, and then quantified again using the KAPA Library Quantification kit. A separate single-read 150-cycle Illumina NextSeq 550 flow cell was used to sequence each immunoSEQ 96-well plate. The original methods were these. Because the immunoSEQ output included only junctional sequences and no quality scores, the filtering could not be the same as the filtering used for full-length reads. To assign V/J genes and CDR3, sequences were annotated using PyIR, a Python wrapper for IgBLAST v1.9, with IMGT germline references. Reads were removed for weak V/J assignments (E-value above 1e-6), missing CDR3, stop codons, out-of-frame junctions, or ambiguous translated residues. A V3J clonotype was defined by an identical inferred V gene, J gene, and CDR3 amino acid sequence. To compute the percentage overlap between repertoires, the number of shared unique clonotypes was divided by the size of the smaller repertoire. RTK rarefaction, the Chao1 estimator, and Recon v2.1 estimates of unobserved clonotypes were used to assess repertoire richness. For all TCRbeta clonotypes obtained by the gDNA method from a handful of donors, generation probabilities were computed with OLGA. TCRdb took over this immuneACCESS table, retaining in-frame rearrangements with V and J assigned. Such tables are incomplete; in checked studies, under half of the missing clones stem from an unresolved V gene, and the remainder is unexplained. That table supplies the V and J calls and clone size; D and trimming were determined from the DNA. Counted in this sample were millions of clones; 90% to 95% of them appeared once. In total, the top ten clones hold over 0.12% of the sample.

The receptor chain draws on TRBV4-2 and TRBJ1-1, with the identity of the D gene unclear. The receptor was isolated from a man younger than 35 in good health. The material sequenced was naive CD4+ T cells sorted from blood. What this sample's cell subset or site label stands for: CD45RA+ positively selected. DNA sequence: TGTGCCAGCAGCCAAGATGTTGGACGGCCTGTGCTTGGATTT. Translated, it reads CASSQDVGRPVLGF.